This T cell receptor beta chain was identified during a study of human T cells and chemical hapten exposure. At the level of the study: Across its roughly 25 weeks, the study gave patients weekly diphenylcyclopropenone doses to the scalp. Study results and limitations: Sensitizing to DPC left TCRs with a frequency above 1 in 1000 unaltered.

Many counts were recorded for this clonotype. Antigen: not known. Germline CDR1 is SGHTA and CDR2 is FQGNSA. J lost 2 bases, V lost 5 bases, and 7 bases had no gene match. The CDR3 contains 15 residues. Each CDR3 protein gets one entry after TCRdb re-called the RACE reads with MiXCR. The sample records tens of thousands of distinct CDR3 sequences, approximately 12% being singletons. Time point reported: patch test 3, about 24 weeks after DPC sensitization. This sample's treatment: therapeutic diphenylcyclopropenone sensitization with weekly scalp DPC. Blood was drawn before each patch test was applied. Sample: whole blood, taken in connection with sensitization to the hapten diphenylcyclopropenone (DPC). This TCR derives from a woman between 45 and 65 years old with alopecia areata. Some clones in this sample may be carry-over from other donors' samples. The chain has TRBV7-2 and TRBJ2-5, with 8 bases that match TRBD2. CDR3 amino acids: CASSPWTSRQETQYF. As DNA, the CDR3 is TGTGCCAGCAGCCCCTGGACTAGCCGTCAAGAGACCCAGTACTTC. Full variable domain (outside the CDR3, taken from reference TRBV7-2 and TRBJ2-5): GAGVSQSPSNKVTEKGKDVELRCDPISGHTALYWYRQSLGQGLEFLIYFQGNSAPDKSGLPSDRFSAERTGGSVSTLTIQRTQQEDSAVYLCASSPWTSRQETQYFGPGTRLLVL.